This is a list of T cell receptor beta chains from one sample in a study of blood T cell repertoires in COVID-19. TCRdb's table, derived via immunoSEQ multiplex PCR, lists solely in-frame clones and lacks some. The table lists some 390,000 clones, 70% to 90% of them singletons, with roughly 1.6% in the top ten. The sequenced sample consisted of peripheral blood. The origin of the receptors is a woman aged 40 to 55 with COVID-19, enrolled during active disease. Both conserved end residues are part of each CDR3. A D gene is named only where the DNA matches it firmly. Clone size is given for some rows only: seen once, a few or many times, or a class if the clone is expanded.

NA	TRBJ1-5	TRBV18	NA	CASSPEGLSNQPQHF	TGTGCCAGCTCACCAGAGGGTCTTAGCAATCAGCCCCAGCATTTT
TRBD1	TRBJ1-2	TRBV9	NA	CASSVMTGQGANGYTF	TGTGCCAGCAGCGTAATGACAGGACAGGGGGCGAATGGCTACACCTTC
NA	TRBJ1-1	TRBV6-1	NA	CASSEMANTEAFF	TGTGCCAGCAGTGAGATGGCGAACACTGAAGCTTTCTTT
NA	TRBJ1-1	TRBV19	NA	CASSISGDGGTEAFF	TGTGCCAGTAGTATAAGTGGGGACGGGGGCACTGAAGCTTTCTTT
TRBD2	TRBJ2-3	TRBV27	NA	CASSRSGTSGRRNTQYF	TGTGCCAGCAGTAGGTCAGGGACTAGCGGGAGAAGGAATACGCAGTATTTT
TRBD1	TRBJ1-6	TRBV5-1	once	CASSLEGQGNSPLHF	TGCGCCAGCAGCTTGGAGGGACAGGGGAATTCACCCCTCCACTTT
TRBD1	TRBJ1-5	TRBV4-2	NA	CASSLEGARVQPQHF	TGTGCCAGCAGCCTTGAGGGGGCGCGGGTTCAGCCCCAGCATTTT
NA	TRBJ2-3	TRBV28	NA	CASVPGGSTDTQYF	TGTGCCAGCGTTCCTGGGGGGAGCACAGATACGCAGTATTTT
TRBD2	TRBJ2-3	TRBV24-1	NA	CATSQSPGLALGTDTQYF	TGTGCCACCAGTCAGTCTCCAGGACTAGCCCTTGGCACAGATACGCAGTATTTT
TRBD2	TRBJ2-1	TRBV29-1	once	CSVEEQRLAVYNEQFF	TGCAGCGTTGAAGAGCAGAGACTAGCAGTTTACAATGAGCAGTTCTTC
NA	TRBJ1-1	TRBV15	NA	CATSAGTYTEAFF	TGTGCCACCAGCGCCGGGACTTACACTGAAGCTTTCTTT
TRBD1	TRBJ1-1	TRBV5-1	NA	CASSPGQGTEAFF	TGCGCCAGCAGCCCGGGACAGGGCACTGAAGCTTTCTTT
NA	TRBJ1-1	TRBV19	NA	CASSRLAGEIRDTEAFF	TGTGCCAGTAGTAGGTTGGCAGGGGAAATTCGGGACACTGAAGCTTTCTTT
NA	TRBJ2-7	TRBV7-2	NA	CASSLNYEQYF	TGTGCCAGCAGCCTAAACTACGAGCAGTACTTC
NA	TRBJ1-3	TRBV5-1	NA	CASSTDMVSGNTIYF	TGCGCCAGCAGCACGGACATGGTCTCTGGAAACACCATATATTTT
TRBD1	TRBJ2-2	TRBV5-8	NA	CASSLAWGQGHTGELFF	TGTGCCAGCAGCCTGGCTTGGGGACAGGGGCACACCGGGGAGCTGTTTTTT
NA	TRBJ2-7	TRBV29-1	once	CSVEAGPSILLSYEQYF	TGCAGCGTTGAAGCAGGGCCCTCTATCCTCCTCTCCTACGAGCAGTACTTC
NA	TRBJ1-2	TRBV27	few	CASSVDRSYGYTF	TGTGCCAGCAGTGTTGACAGATCCTATGGCTACACCTTC
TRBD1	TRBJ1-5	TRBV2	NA	CASSLDRGNQPQHF	TGTGCCAGCAGCTTGGACAGGGGCAATCAGCCCCAGCATTTT
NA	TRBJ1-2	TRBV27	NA	CASSLTPGQTYGYTF	TGTGCCAGCAGTTTGACGCCAGGCCAAACCTATGGCTACACCTTC
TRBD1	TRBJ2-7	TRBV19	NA	CASSIHLGTGGYEQYF	TGTGCCAGTAGTATCCACCTCGGGACAGGGGGCTACGAGCAGTACTTC
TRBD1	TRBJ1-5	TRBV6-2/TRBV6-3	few	CASSYFGQGVLSNQPQHF	TGTGCCAGCAGTTACTTCGGACAGGGGGTCCTGAGCAATCAGCCCCAGCATTTT
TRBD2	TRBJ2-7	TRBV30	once	CAWSRTSGSYEQYF	TGTGCCTGGAGTCGGACTAGCGGATCCTACGAGCAGTACTTC
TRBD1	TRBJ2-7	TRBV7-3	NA	CASSLISAPDRGANEQYF	TGTGCCAGCAGCTTAATTTCAGCCCCAGACAGGGGCGCAAACGAGCAGTACTTC
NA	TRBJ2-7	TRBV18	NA	CASSPPSVESYEQYF	TGTGCCAGCTCACCACCGTCAGTGGAGTCCTACGAGCAGTACTTC
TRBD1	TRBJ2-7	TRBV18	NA	CASSGQGAGSEQYF	TGTGCCAGCTCAGGTCAGGGGGCCGGCTCCGAGCAGTACTTC
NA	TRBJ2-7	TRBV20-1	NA	CSAAPNEQYF	TGCAGTGCTGCCCCTAACGAGCAGTACTTC
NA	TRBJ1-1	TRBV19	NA	CASQDSTGTEAFF	TGTGCCTCCCAGGATAGCACGGGAACTGAAGCTTTCTTT
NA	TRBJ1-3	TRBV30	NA	CAWSKIRGSGNTIYF	TGTGCCTGGAGCAAGATCAGGGGCTCTGGAAACACCATATATTTT
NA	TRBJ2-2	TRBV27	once	CASSLQGRTGELFF	TGTGCCAGCAGTTTACAGGGAAGAACCGGGGAGCTGTTTTTT
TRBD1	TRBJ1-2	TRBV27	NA	CASSLSGGSGGYTF	TGTGCCAGCAGTTTATCAGGGGGCAGCGGTGGCTACACCTTC
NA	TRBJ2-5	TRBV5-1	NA	CASSLVQGGETQYF	TGCGCCAGCAGCTTGGTCCAGGGTGGGGAGACCCAGTACTTC
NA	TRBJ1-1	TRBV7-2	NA	CASSYLGQNTEAFF	TGTGCCAGCAGCTACCTAGGACAGAACACTGAAGCTTTCTTT
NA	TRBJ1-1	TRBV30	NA	CAWSLGEGSNVNTEAFF	TGTGCCTGGAGCCTAGGGGAGGGAAGTAACGTGAACACTGAAGCTTTCTTT
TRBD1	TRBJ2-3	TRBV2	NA	CATQRTGGLVDTQYF	TGTGCCACCCAACGGACAGGGGGTCTTGTAGATACGCAGTATTTT